This is a list of T cell receptor beta chains from one sample in a study of T cells expressing NK-cell markers. TCRdb reanalyzed the 5' RACE reads and collapses them to one entry per CDR3 protein, without DNA. The sample holds about 450,000 distinct CDR3 sequences. Material: blood T cells: a sorted CD56 or NKG2C T cell subset, CD4+ or CD8+ T cells, or bulk PBMC T cells (not recorded which). The receptors come from a woman aged 18 to 75 in good health. Both conserved end residues are part of each CDR3. The order of the fields is V gene, J gene, CDR3 protein.

v_gene: TRBV12-5
j_gene: TRBJ2-3
CDR3aa: CASGLGQGADTQYF

v_gene: TRBV12-3/TRBV12-4
j_gene: TRBJ1-1
CDR3aa: CASTARHEAFF

v_gene: TRBV20-1
j_gene: TRBJ1-3
CDR3aa: CSASGGAATMITSGNTIYF

v_gene: TRBV4-1
j_gene: TRBJ2-1
CDR3aa: CASSQVFELTYNEQFF

v_gene: TRBV6-2/TRBV6-3
j_gene: TRBJ2-3
CDR3aa: CASSPSGAESNTQYF

v_gene: TRBV2
j_gene: TRBJ1-3
CDR3aa: CASSEAGTEGNTIYF

v_gene: TRBV14
j_gene: TRBJ1-4
CDR3aa: CASSQLRTEAQRELFF

v_gene: TRBV7-9
j_gene: TRBJ2-2
CDR3aa: CASSPSRGAGELFF

v_gene: TRBV30
j_gene: TRBJ1-5
CDR3aa: CAWSPGSAGNQPQHF

v_gene: TRBV6-2/TRBV6-3
j_gene: TRBJ1-2
CDR3aa: CASSNDVRGGGYTF

v_gene: TRBV5-1
j_gene: TRBJ2-1
CDR3aa: CASSFIPGGSSYNEQFF

v_gene: TRBV20-1
j_gene: TRBJ2-3
CDR3aa: CSAQSRGAGTDTQYF

v_gene: TRBV7-3
j_gene: TRBJ2-7
CDR3aa: CASSLMPSGSYEQYF

v_gene: TRBV7-6
j_gene: TRBJ1-5
CDR3aa: CASSFGLGWEADQPQHF

v_gene: TRBV7-8
j_gene: TRBJ2-7
CDR3aa: CASRRDWTSGRETYEQYF

v_gene: TRBV12-3/TRBV12-4
j_gene: TRBJ2-3
CDR3aa: CASSPHGGEDTQYF

v_gene: TRBV3-1
j_gene: TRBJ2-3
CDR3aa: CASSHLGGADTQYF

v_gene: TRBV5-1
j_gene: TRBJ1-2
CDR3aa: CASSLDSSTGYTF

v_gene: TRBV18
j_gene: TRBJ2-1
CDR3aa: CASSPDGQGAFGNEQFF

v_gene: TRBV11-2
j_gene: TRBJ2-1
CDR3aa: CASRALRGQPEEGYNEQFF

v_gene: TRBV11-2
j_gene: TRBJ2-2
CDR3aa: CASSLGALLARELFF

v_gene: TRBV7-2
j_gene: TRBJ2-1
CDR3aa: CASSLRGEYNEQFF

v_gene: TRBV5-6
j_gene: TRBJ1-5
CDR3aa: CASSQDPGFNQPQHF

v_gene: TRBV7-6
j_gene: TRBJ1-1
CDR3aa: CASSLRQGPNTEAFF

v_gene: TRBV4-1
j_gene: TRBJ2-5
CDR3aa: CASGQSETQYF

v_gene: TRBV10-3
j_gene: TRBJ2-7
CDR3aa: CAISESSYGTGSGEQYF

v_gene: TRBV29-1
j_gene: TRBJ1-5
CDR3aa: CSVAGSNQPQHF

v_gene: TRBV28
j_gene: TRBJ1-3
CDR3aa: CASSAPDRGGNTIYF

v_gene: TRBV24-1
j_gene: TRBJ2-1
CDR3aa: CATSDSRLGNEQFF

v_gene: TRBV30
j_gene: TRBJ1-3
CDR3aa: CAWSVGGSSGNTIYF

v_gene: TRBV4-3
j_gene: TRBJ2-1
CDR3aa: CASSQDLGGAGEQFF

v_gene: TRBV20-1
j_gene: TRBJ2-7
CDR3aa: CSAGRQGWQYF

v_gene: TRBV6-1
j_gene: TRBJ2-1
CDR3aa: CASSGDRVSYNEQFF

v_gene: TRBV29-1
j_gene: TRBJ1-1
CDR3aa: CSVCSGTGLGDTEAFF

v_gene: TRBV7-2
j_gene: TRBJ2-7
CDR3aa: CASSLVGEYEQYF

v_gene: TRBV7-6
j_gene: TRBJ2-5
CDR3aa: CASSSLQQETQYF

v_gene: TRBV4-3
j_gene: TRBJ2-1
CDR3aa: CASSQDRSTKQFF

v_gene: TRBV20-1
j_gene: TRBJ1-5
CDR3aa: CSARSANQPQHF

v_gene: TRBV28
j_gene: TRBJ2-1
CDR3aa: CASSRRYNDQFF